The 17 T cell receptor beta chains below come from one sample, sequenced in a study of OX40 agonist ivuxolimab in advanced cancers. Produced via immunoSEQ multiplex PCR; TCRdb's table is partial and in-frame only. This sample carries about 100,000 clones, about 87% of them seen once, and the ten largest clones take 1.5% to 2%. The sequences come from CD4+ or CD8+ T cells sorted from blood, collected in a trial of the OX40 agonist ivuxolimab. Every receptor here comes from an adult with an advanced solid tumor such as melanoma, head and neck, liver or kidney cancer.

The rearrangement links TRBV10-3 to TRBJ2-7; TRBD1 aligns across 10 bases. Germline loops: CDR1 ENHRY, CDR2 SYGVKD. V dropped 4 bases and J dropped 0; count of bases not matched to a gene: 3. The CDR3 spans 15 residues. The chain's CDR3 is CAISGGTGVSYEQYF. The CDR3 region has the DNA TGTGCCATCAGTGGCGGGACAGGGGTCTCCTACGAGCAGTACTTC.

The genes are TRBV9 and TRBJ2-7, with TRBD1 matching 10 bases. V dropped 0 bases and J dropped 4; count of bases not matched to a gene: 7. The CDR3 is 16 residues long. Germline V gene data show CDR1 as SGDLS and CDR2 as YYNGEE. CDR3 protein: CASSVEGQGWQYEQYF. The CDR3 bases are TGTGCCAGCAGCGTAGAGGGACAGGGGTGGCAATACGAGCAGTACTTC. Full variable domain (remainder filled in from reference TRBV9 and TRBJ2-7): DSGVTQTPKHLITATGQRVTLRCSPRSGDLSVYWYQQSLDQGLQFLIQYYNGEERAKGNILERFSAQQFPDLHSELNLSSLELGDSALYFCASSVEGQGWQYEQYFGPGTRLTVT.

V and J are TRBV6-6 and TRBJ2-3, with 8 bases aligning to TRBD1. This CDR3 has 15 residues. Trimming at V came to 2 bases and at J to 6 bases, leaving 7 bases not matched to a gene. Germline-derived CDR1 and CDR2 are MNHNY and SVGAGI (reference sequence). CDR3 coding DNA: TGTGCCAGCAGTTACCGGAGACAGGGGAGGGATACGCAGTATTTT. Translation: CASSYRRQGRDTQYF.

This chain joins TRBV5-5 and TRBJ2-7; TRBD2 might be the D (6 bases). The length of the CDR3 is 13 residues. Germline V lookup: CDR1 SGHKS, CDR2 YYEKEE (reference sequence). The V end was cut by 4 bases, the J end by 7 bases, with 15 bases between. The CDR3 nucleotides are TGTGCCAGCAGCCGGGTTCCGGGAGAGGAGCAGTACTTC. This codes for CASSRVPGEEQYF.

The chain joins TRBV5-1 to TRBJ1-4; 7 bases fit TRBD1. The CDR3 spans 13 residues. The germline V gene encodes CDR1 SGHRS and CDR2 YFSETQ. With V trimmed by 4 bases and J by 6 bases, 3 bases remained unmatched. The DNA for the CDR3 is TGCGCCAGCAGCCCCGGGACAGATGAAAAACTGTTTTTT. Residues: CASSPGTDEKLFF.

The chain joins TRBV7-2 to TRBJ2-2; weak D call: TRBD2 (5 bases). CDR1 and CDR2 (germline): SGHTA, FQGNSA. The CDR3 contains 14 residues. Trimming removed 6 bases at V and 2 bases at J, with 10 bases between. The CDR3 bases are TGTGCCAGCAGTTGGGGAGTTAACACCGGGGAGCTGTTTTTT. It encodes CASSWGVNTGELFF.

This clone was recorded only once. The rearrangement joins TRBV6-5 to TRBJ1-2; D not resolved. The V end was cut by 3 bases, the J end by 0 bases, with 8 bases between. The CDR3 loop spans 14 amino acids. Germline V gene sequence: CDR1 MNHEY, CDR2 SVGAGI. In nucleotides, the CDR3 is TGTGCCAGCAGTTATGGGAGGGCTAACTATGGCTACACCTTC. The encoded protein is CASSYGRANYGYTF.

This clone turned up a few times. The rearrangement joins TRBV9 to TRBJ2-5; no clear D. CDR1 and CDR2 (germline): SGDLS, YYNGEE. The CDR3 has 15 amino acids. Trimming pared 6 bases from V and 0 bases from J, leaving 15 bases between. CDR3 loop: CASTPGDPYQETQYF. The CDR3 bases are TGTGCCAGCACCCCGGGTGACCCGTACCAAGAGACCCAGTACTTC.

The chain is built from TRBV10-3 and TRBJ2-7; D possibly corresponds to TRBD1 (5 bases). Trimming took off 6 bases at V and 7 bases at J, with 13 bases between the two ends. From germline, CDR1 is ENHRY and CDR2 SYGVKD. This CDR3 comprises 12 residues. This CDR3 is CAISIRDGEQYF. CDR3 coding DNA: TGTGCCATCAGCATCAGGGATGGGGAGCAGTACTTC.

This sequence joins TRBV6-5 and TRBJ2-7; 7 nucleotides match TRBD1. The V gene's germline CDR1 is MNHEY and CDR2 SVGAGI. Germline trimming cut 6 bases from V and 6 bases from J; bases unmatched to any gene: 8. This CDR3 region has 13 residues. The CDR3 sequence: CASRDRDRSEQYF. The CDR3 DNA reads TGTGCCAGCAGGGACCGGGACAGAAGCGAGCAGTACTTC.

The V and J genes are TRBV6-6 and TRBJ2-1; D possibly matches TRBD1 or TRBD2 (5 bases each). Per germline, CDR1 MNHNY and CDR2 SVGAGI (reference sequence). This CDR3 is built from 14 residues. The germline V and J ends were trimmed by 2 bases and 4 bases, with 9 bases remaining between them. CDR3: CASSYRDGYNEQFF. CDR3 nucleotide sequence: TGTGCCAGCAGTTACCGGGACGGGTACAATGAGCAGTTCTTC.

The chain uses TRBV27 and TRBJ1-1, with D possibly matching TRBD1 (5 bases). The CDR3 loop spans 14 amino acids. Germline CDR1 is MNHEY and CDR2 is SMNVEV (reference sequence). The V end lost 6 bases, the J end lost 3 bases, and 14 bases lay between the germline ends. The CDR3 bases are TGTGCCAGCAGCTCATGGGGGGTGGACACTGAAGCTTTCTTT. Translation: CASSSWGVDTEAFF.

This clone came up once. The chain couples TRBV9 to TRBJ2-2; D call uncertain. V was pared by 2 bases and J by 0 bases, with 11 bases between. Per the germline V gene, CDR1 is SGDLS and CDR2 is YYNGEE. The CDR3 runs to 16 residues. The CDR3 nucleotides are TGTGCCAGCAGCGTTGCTCCGACACCGAACACCGGGGAGCTGTTTTTT. Protein product: CASSVAPTPNTGELFF.

The gene calls are TRBV2 and TRBJ2-5, with 8 bases matching TRBD2. The germline V gene encodes CDR1 SNHLY and CDR2 FYNNEI. The length of the CDR3 is 13 residues. V was pared by 8 bases and J by 5 bases, with 7 bases of the junction left unmatched. CDR3 in amino acids: CASAPAGGETQYF. CDR3 DNA sequence: TGTGCCAGCGCCCCCGCGGGGGGCGAGACCCAGTACTTC. Full variable domain (missing parts from reference TRBV2 and TRBJ2-5): EPEVTQTPSHQVTQMGQEVILRCVPISNHLYFYWYRQILGQKVEFLVSFYNNEISEKSEIFDDQFSVERPDGSNFTLKIRSTKLEDSAMYFCASAPAGGETQYFGPGTRLLVL.

The rearrangement uses TRBV20-1 and TRBJ2-3, with D perhaps assigned TRBD1 or TRBD2 (5 bases each). The CDR3 is 11 amino acids. The V gene lost 0 bases and the J gene lost 8 bases, with 6 bases spanning the gap. Germline V gene data show CDR1 as DFQATT and CDR2 as SNEGSKA (reference sequence). In DNA form, the CDR3 reads TGCAGTGCTAGAGATGGGGGTACGCAGTATTTT. Translating gives CSARDGGTQYF.

The rearrangement uses TRBV29-1 and TRBJ2-3; D possibly corresponds to TRBD1 (5 bases). The V gene's germline CDR1 is SQVTM and CDR2 ANQGSEA. Trimming pared 3 bases from V and 5 bases from J, leaving 12 bases between. The CDR3 extends over 13 amino acids. CDR3 amino acids: CSVEWQGEDTQYF. The CDR3 DNA is TGCAGCGTTGAGTGGCAAGGGGAAGATACGCAGTATTTT.

This rearrangement joins TRBV27 to TRBJ2-7; D may be TRBD1 or TRBD2 (6 bases each). Between the trimmed V and J ends, which lost 9 bases and 5 bases, there was a span of 20 bases. Germline CDR1 and CDR2: MNHEY and SMNVEV (reference sequence). CDR3 length: 14 residues. This chain's CDR3 is CASRAGGKGNEQYF. CDR3 bases: TGTGCCAGTCGCGCCGGGGGCAAGGGAAACGAGCAGTACTTC.